Listed below are T cell receptor beta chains from one sample, sequenced in a study of blood T cell repertoires in COVID-19. Method: immunoSEQ multiplex PCR; TCRdb's copy keeps in-frame clones and lacks some. The data show about 300,000 clones, with about 90% seen just once and under 3.5% held by the top ten. Material for sequencing was PBMCs or T cells enriched from blood (not recorded which). These receptor sequences come from a woman in her forties or fifties who had been exposed to COVID-19. The CDR3 runs from the conserved cysteine through the conserved F or W. D genes are given only for firm matches. Size tells how often a clone was seen (once, few, many) or the class of an expanded clone, and some rows leave it out.

TRBJ1-1,12,TRBV7-9,.,.,CASSSGTYGAFF,TGTGCCAGCAGCTCCGGGACATATGGAGCTTTCTTT
TRBJ2-7,16,TRBV28,.,TRBD1,CASSTPDRVTSYEQYF,TGTGCCAGCAGTACCCCGGACAGGGTAACTTCCTACGAGCAGTACTTC
TRBJ1-5,15,TRBV15,.,.,CATSMDSRNNQPQHF,TGTGCCACCAGCATGGACAGTCGAAACAATCAGCCCCAGCATTTT
TRBJ1-1,17,TRBV5-1,.,.,CASSLEGGVGWVTEAFF,TGCGCCAGCAGCTTAGAGGGAGGGGTAGGTTGGGTCACTGAAGCTTTCTTT
TRBJ1-1,16,TRBV2,.,TRBD1,CASRAELEGARTEAFF,TGTGCCAGCAGGGCAGAATTAGAGGGGGCGCGGACTGAAGCTTTCTTT
TRBJ2-1,13,TRBV12-3/TRBV12-4,.,.,CASTNLYQREQFF,TGTGCCAGCACCAACCTCTACCAGCGTGAGCAGTTCTTC
TRBJ1-3,15,TRBV6-2/TRBV6-3,.,TRBD1,CASSSDRVSGNTIYF,TGTGCCAGCAGCTCCGACAGGGTCTCTGGAAACACCATATATTTT
TRBJ2-2,14,TRBV4-1,.,TRBD1,CASGTGGSTGELFF,TGCGCCAGTGGGACAGGGGGTTCGACCGGGGAGCTGTTTTTT
TRBJ1-1,13,TRBV29-1,.,.,CSVGWGMNTEAFF,TGCAGCGTTGGTTGGGGCATGAACACTGAAGCTTTCTTT
TRBJ1-5,14,TRBV29-1,.,TRBD1,CSVVETGEYQPQHF,TGCAGCGTTGTCGAGACAGGGGAATATCAGCCCCAGCATTTT
TRBJ2-2,16,TRBV5-1,.,TRBD1,CASSQRGQTDTGELFF,TGCGCCAGCAGTCAAAGGGGACAGACGGACACCGGGGAGCTGTTTTTT
TRBJ2-2,16,TRBV2,.,TRBD1,CASNLDRDRDTGELFF,TGTGCCAGCAACCTTGACCGGGACAGGGACACCGGGGAGCTGTTTTTT
TRBJ1-6,15,TRBV14,.,.,CASSLRTSGNSPLHF,TGTGCCAGCAGCCTCAGGACATCGGGTAATTCACCCCTCCACTTT
TRBJ1-2,12,TRBV5-1,.,.,CASSLSGGGYTF,TGCGCCAGCAGCTTGAGCGGAGGTGGCTACACCTTC
TRBJ2-2,14,TRBV19,.,TRBD1,CASRDRGDTGELFF,TGTGCCAGTAGGGACAGGGGGGACACCGGGGAGCTGTTTTTT
TRBJ1-1,16,TRBV19,.,TRBD1,CASSILGTAMNTEAFF,TGTGCCAGTAGTATTCTCGGGACAGCTATGAACACTGAAGCTTTCTTT
TRBJ1-1,14,TRBV29-1,once,.,CSVEGRHQYTEAFF,TGCAGCGTTGAGGGGAGACACCAGTACACTGAAGCTTTCTTT
TRBJ1-6,18,TRBV3-1/TRBV3-2,.,TRBD1,CASSPFRTGGLGNSPLHF,TGTGCCAGCAGCCCTTTTAGGACAGGGGGCCTCGGGAATTCACCCCTCCACTTT
TRBJ2-1,15,TRBV7-9,.,.,CASSLYRSSYNEQFF,TGTGCCAGCAGCTTATACAGGAGCTCCTACAATGAGCAGTTCTTC
TRBJ2-7,17,TRBV15,.,.,CATSRESHRVTGDEQYF,TGTGCCACCAGCAGAGAGTCCCATCGGGTCACAGGAGACGAGCAGTACTTC
TRBJ2-3,15,TRBV7-2,.,TRBD2,CASSLEPSGGQTQYF,TGTGCCAGCAGCTTAGAGCCTAGCGGGGGTCAGACGCAGTATTTT
TRBJ2-2,15,TRBV2,.,TRBD2,CASSSAGGWTGELFF,TGTGCCAGCTCGTCAGCGGGGGGCTGGACCGGGGAGCTGTTTTTT
TRBJ1-5,17,TRBV4-2,.,TRBD1,CASSQDVSDRDKKPQHF,TGTGCCAGCAGCCAAGATGTATCGGACAGGGATAAAAAGCCCCAGCATTTT
TRBJ2-7,14,TRBV19,.,TRBD2,CASGPGGGAYEQYF,TGTGCCAGTGGACCTGGCGGGGGGGCCTACGAGCAGTACTTC
TRBJ1-5,14,TRBV18,.,TRBD1,CASSPGTGNQPQHF,TGTGCCAGCTCACCCGGGACAGGGAATCAGCCCCAGCATTTT